This T cell receptor (beta chain) is from a study of graft-versus-host responses after intestinal transplantation. Study results and caveats: With peak circulating GvH clone levels came an association with early post-transplant HvG declines. GvH clones appeared in recipient marrow, some first in ileum or blood.

Generated by immunoSEQ multiplex PCR, the TCRdb table keeps only in-frame clones and is missing some. Counted here are about 18,000 clones, approximately 86% occurring once; the ten biggest clones make up roughly 5%. On this clone itself: What it binds is not known.

The V end lost 1 base, the J end lost 5 bases, and 8 bases lay between the germline ends. The CDR3 length is 13 residues. Germline CDR1 and CDR2: SEHNR and FQNEAQ (reference sequence). Processing of graft tissue released intraepithelial and lamina propria lymphocytes. The chain couples TRBV7-9 to TRBJ1-2; the D is unclear. This receptor was identified in a human patient who received an intestinal transplant, so some T cells may come from the graft donor. The sample consisted of ileum tissue, taken 17 days after transplant. The DNA of the CDR3 is TGTGCCAGCAGCTTAGAAACGGGATATGGCTACACCTTC. Translating gives CASSLETGYGYTF.